The 30 T cell receptor beta chains given below trace back to one sample, sequenced in a study of T cell clonality in common variable immunodeficiency. Sequencing used immunoSEQ multiplex PCR; TCRdb keeps in-frame clones, though not all of them. The data show approximately 81,000 clones, with none appearing a single time. Source material: peripheral blood mononuclear cells. The receptor source for this set is a person aged 18 to 75 in good health.

The sample holds many counts of this clone. The same CDR3 arises from other DNA sequences in this sample as well. CDR3 bases read: TGTGCCAGCAGCCTCGGTACTAGCACAGATACG. This encodes CASSLGTSTDT. The whole CDR3 protein is CASSLGTSTDTQYF. The genes are TRBV7-3 and TRBJ2-3; the D is unclear. The sequence runs out 3 residues before the end of the CDR3; the remainder is reconstructed from the germline J gene. The CDR3 consists of 14 residues. Per germline, CDR1 SGHTA and CDR2 FQGTGA. V was pared by 5 bases and J by 0 bases, with 9 bases between.

This clone has ten or more counts. The CDR3 is cut off 3 residues early in the read; its end comes from the germline J gene. V usage is TRBV6-1 and J usage is TRBJ1-5; TRBD1 aligns across 7 bases. Trimming at V came to 2 bases and at J to 7 bases, leaving 5 bases not matched to a gene. This CDR3 region has 14 residues. CDR1 MNHNS and CDR2 SASEGT come from the germline V gene. The sequenced part of the CDR3 DNA is TGTGCCAGCAGTGAATGGGACAGAATCCAGCCC. This gives the protein CASSEWDRIQP. The entire CDR3 reads CASSEWDRIQPQHF.

This clone occurred many times. The CDR3 goes on 3 residues after the read ends, and that part is filled in from the germline J gene. The genes are TRBV7-9 and TRBJ2-5, with D possibly TRBD2 on 5 matching bases. Germline V gene lookup returns CDR1 SEHNR and CDR2 FQNEAQ (reference sequence). The CDR3 is made up of 13 amino acids. Trimming took off 6 bases at V and 5 bases at J, with 13 bases between the two ends. Partial CDR3 DNA: TGTGCCAGCAGAGCCAGCCCGGGGGAGACC. As protein: CASRASPGET. The full-length CDR3 reads as CASRASPGETQYF.

The table lists this clone with many counts. The covered CDR3 bases are TGTGCCTGGAGTATCGAACCCAGGTACTCTGGAAACACC. Residues: CAWSIEPRYSGNT. The full CDR3 reads CAWSIEPRYSGNTIYF. The chain links TRBV30 to TRBJ1-3; D unclear. From the germline J gene comes the end of the CDR3, since the read stops 3 residues before it. The CDR3 runs 16 residues. Germline V gives CDR1 GTSNPN, CDR2 SVGIG (reference sequence). Trimming left V 2 bases short and J 0 bases short, with 14 bases between.

This clone was found many times. Read coverage stops 3 residues before the CDR3 terminus; the germline J gene supplies the remainder. The chain has TRBV6-2 or TRBV6-3 and TRBJ2-7; 7 nucleotides line up with TRBD2. V was clipped by 2 bases and J by 4 bases; unmatched bases: 2. This CDR3 is 13 amino acids long. Germline V gene sequence: CDR1 MNHEY, CDR2 SVGEGT. The CDR3 loop is CASSYERDYEQYF. The covered CDR3 bases are TGTGCCAGCAGTTACGAGCGGGATTACGAG.

There are many counts of this clone. The read terminates 3 residues ahead of where the CDR3 ends, so the germline J gene completes it. The chain recombines TRBV7-2 with TRBJ1-2; TRBD1 matches at 7 bases. Germline V gene lookup returns CDR1 SGHTA and CDR2 FQGNSA. V shed 2 bases and J 3 bases; nucleotides not matched to a gene: 6. The CDR3 consists of 15 residues. The sequenced part of the CDR3 DNA is TGTGCCAGCAGCTTAAGGCAGGGGGATTACTATGGC. Residues: CASSLRQGDYYG. The full CDR3 protein reads CASSLRQGDYYGYTF.

This clone has ten or more counts. The missing CDR3 end, 3 residues past where the read stops, is filled in from the germline J gene. V usage is TRBV11-3 and J usage is TRBJ1-2, with D perhaps TRBD1 (6 bases). The CDR3 runs 13 residues. Trimming cost V 2 bases and J 6 bases, with 10 bases left between them. CDR1 SGHNT and CDR2 YENEEA come from the germline V gene. CDR3 DNA, as far as it was read: TGTGCCAGCAGCTTAAGGGCAGGGGATGGC. Protein: CASSLRAGDG. The entire CDR3 protein is CASSLRAGDGYTF.

This clone was counted at least ten times. Read coverage stops 3 residues before the CDR3 terminus; the germline J gene supplies the remainder. This chain joins TRBV18 and TRBJ2-5; D uncertain. Germline CDR1 and CDR2: KGHSH and LQKENI. The CDR3 covers 11 residues. V lost 6 bases to trimming and J lost 1 base, with 3 bases between them. CDR3 residues: CASSSQETQYF. CDR3 DNA, as far as it was read: TGTGCCAGCTCCAGCCAAGAGACC.

This clone showed up many times. A junction boundary mismatches the germline segment, possibly from a read error. From the germline J gene comes the end of the CDR3, since the read stops 3 residues before it. The chain couples TRBV4-2 to TRBJ1-2; a possible D gene is TRBD1 (6 bases). The CDR3 is made up of 17 amino acids. CDR1 LGHNA and CDR2 YNFKEQ come from the germline V gene. The CDR3 sequence is CASSQDLGGDRGYGYTF. CDR3 DNA (partial): TGCGCCAGCAGCCAAGATCTAGGGGGGGACCGAGGCTATGGC.

The sample holds many counts of this clone. Sequencing ends 3 residues short of the CDR3 end; the germline J gene provides the rest. The chain has TRBV27 and TRBJ2-1; 10 bases map to TRBD2. This CDR3 spans 15 amino acids. The V gene's germline CDR1 is MNHEY and CDR2 SMNVEV (reference sequence). V was pared by 5 bases and J by 9 bases, with 10 bases of the junction left unmatched. CDR3 in amino acids: CASSLSGRVGSEQFF. The sequenced CDR3 bases are TGTGCCAGCAGTCTCAGCGGGAGGGTTGGTAGTGAG.

About this clone: Sequence at one end of the junction differs from germline and may be a read error. The CDR3 end lies 3 residues beyond the end of the read and is filled in from the germline J gene. V usage is TRBV2 and J usage is TRBJ2-7; TRBD2 might be the D (7 bases). Looked up from germline, CDR1 is SNHLY and CDR2 is FYNNEI. The length of the CDR3 is 13 residues. CDR3 in amino acids: CASSEARGGEQYF. The CDR3 bases that were read are TGTGCCAGCAGCGAAGCTAGGGGGGGCGAG.

This clone occurred many times. Coverage ceases 3 residues before the CDR3 finishes, and the germline J gene fills in the end. The chain carries TRBV5-4 and TRBJ1-2; D unresolved. Germline lookup yields CDR1 SGHNT and CDR2 YYREEE (reference sequence). CDR3 length: 15 amino acids. The sequenced part of the CDR3 DNA is TGTGCCAGCAGCCACGGATGGCAAGCCCTAGTAGGC. Protein product: CASSHGWQALVG. The entire CDR3 is CASSHGWQALVGYTF.

This clone was seen repeatedly, ten times or more. The read finishes 3 residues shy of the CDR3 end, and the germline J gene is used to complete it. The chain recombines TRBV5-1 with TRBJ2-2; no clear D. Trimming stripped 5 bases from V and 0 bases from J, with 8 bases between. The CDR3 spans 14 residues. CDR1 and CDR2 from the germline V gene are SGHRS and YFSETQ. CDR3 in amino acids: CASSLDTNTGELFF. The DNA read from the CDR3 is TGCGCCAGCAGTCTTGACACGAACACCGGGGAG.

This clone was detected many times. The CDR3 end falls 3 residues outside the read, so it is completed with the germline J gene. This sequence joins TRBV20-1 and TRBJ2-5, with 7 positions matching TRBD1. The V gene's germline CDR1 is DFQATT and CDR2 SNEGSKA (reference sequence). The CDR3 extends over 12 amino acids. The sequenced CDR3 bases are TGCAGCGAAAGGGGACAGACAGAGACC. Translation: CSERGQTET. The full-length CDR3 reads as CSERGQTETQYF.

This clone has ten or more counts. The CDR3 end falls 3 residues outside the read, so it is completed with the germline J gene. The genes are TRBV12-3 or TRBV12-4 and TRBJ2-3; D remains ambiguous. The V end was cut by 6 bases, the J end by 0 bases, with 7 bases between. This CDR3 region has 13 residues. CDR3 DNA, as far as it was read: TGTGCCAGCAGCCCTACTAGCACAGATACG. Translation: CASSPTSTDT. The whole CDR3 protein is CASSPTSTDTQYF.

This clone appeared many times. The missing CDR3 end, 3 residues past where the read stops, is filled in from the germline J gene. This rearrangement joins TRBV19 to TRBJ2-1, with TRBD2 matching 7 bases. The CDR3 sequence is 16 residues long. V shed 5 bases, J shed 1 base, and the junction held 8 bases outside the gene matches. The germline V gene has CDR1 LNHDA and CDR2 SQIVND (reference sequence). The CDR3 sequence: CASSLTSASSYNEQFF. CDR3 DNA (partial): TGTGCCAGTAGTCTAACTAGCGCCTCATCCTACAATGAG. Filled out from reference TRBV19 and TRBJ2-1, the complete variable domain reads DGGITQSPKYLFRKEGQNVTLSCEQNLNHDAMYWYRQDPGQGLRLIYYSQIVNDFQKGDIAEGYSVSREKKESFPLTVTSAQKNPTAFYLCASSLTSASSYNEQFFGPGTRLTVL.

This clone occurred many times. The missing CDR3 end, 3 residues past where the read stops, is filled in from the germline J gene. The chain joins TRBV30 to TRBJ1-6; D may be TRBD1 (6 bases). This CDR3 has 15 residues. Between the trimmed V and J ends, which lost 0 bases and 4 bases, there was a span of 10 bases. CDR1 and CDR2 (germline): GTSNPN, SVGIG (reference sequence). The CDR3 protein is CAWSVPRGYNSPLHF. The sequenced CDR3 bases are TGTGCCTGGAGTGTACCCAGGGGATATAATTCACCC.

This clone occurred many times. Incomplete CDR3 DNA: TGCAGTGCTAGCATAGGGGGCGCGGGGACCGAG. Its translation is CSASIGGAGTE. The whole CDR3 protein is CSASIGGAGTEQYF. V is TRBV20-1 and J is TRBJ2-7; D perhaps matches TRBD1 (7 bases). The read stops 3 residues short of the end of the CDR3; the missing end is completed from the germline J gene. Germline V gene lookup returns CDR1 DFQATT and CDR2 SNEGSKA (reference sequence). Trimming cost V 3 bases and J 6 bases, with 18 bases left between them. The CDR3 runs 14 residues.

This clone was picked up many times. The CDR3 end is not reached by the read, which stops 3 residues before it; the germline J gene fills it in. The V call is TRBV2, the J call TRBJ2-3, with D possibly matching TRBD1 (5 bases). The CDR3 spans 16 residues. V was trimmed by 5 bases and J by 5 bases, leaving 20 bases between them. The V gene's germline CDR1 is SNHLY and CDR2 FYNNEI. The CDR3 reads CASSPEPQGRRDTQYF. The DNA read from the CDR3 is TGTGCCAGCAGTCCCGAACCCCAGGGCCGACGAGATACG.

In its sample, this clone was seen many times. Read data end 3 residues before the CDR3 end; the end is taken from the germline J gene. V usage is TRBV2 and J usage is TRBJ2-5; TRBD2 agrees at 7 bases. The CDR3 spans 17 residues. J gave up 5 bases and V 9 bases, and 21 bases lay outside the gene matches. Germline-derived CDR1 and CDR2 are SNHLY and FYNNEI. The part of the CDR3 DNA that was read is TGTGCCAGAGATATAGCGGGCATGGGGCGCCAAGCGGAGACC. This codes for CARDIAGMGRQAET. The whole CDR3 protein reads CARDIAGMGRQAETQYF.

The sample holds many counts of this clone. The read stops 3 residues short of the end of the CDR3; the missing end is completed from the germline J gene. The rearrangement joins TRBV7-6 to TRBJ2-7; 7 positions match TRBD1. Germline V gives CDR1 SGHVS, CDR2 FNYEAQ. V was clipped by 4 bases and J by 2 bases; unmatched bases: 11. The CDR3 is 16 residues long. The part of the CDR3 DNA that was read is TGTGCCAGCAGCTACCAGACAGGGCTGGGCCCCTACGAG. Translated: CASSYQTGLGPYE. The entire CDR3 protein is CASSYQTGLGPYEQYF.

Ten or more counts support this clone. CDR3: CASKRMEGPYEQYF. CDR3 DNA, as far as it was read: TGCGCCAGCAAACGAATGGAGGGCCCCTACGAG. This rearrangement joins TRBV5-1 to TRBJ2-7, with D perhaps matching TRBD2 (6 bases). The CDR3 end is not reached by the read, which stops 3 residues before it; the germline J gene fills it in. Germline CDR1 SGHRS, CDR2 YFSETQ. CDR3 length: 14 amino acids. Between the trimmed V and J ends, which lost 6 bases and 2 bases, there was a span of 15 bases.

This clone was counted many times. The observed sequence ends 3 residues before the CDR3 terminus, with the missing tail filled in from the germline J gene. V gene TRBV4-2 combines with J gene TRBJ2-3; 9 nucleotides align to TRBD2. CDR3 length: 16 residues. Germline V CDR1 and CDR2: LGHNA, YNFKEQ. Trimming cost V 3 bases and J 4 bases; bases outside gene matches: 8. CDR3 residues: CASSHRSGSGADTQYF. The CDR3 bases that were read are TGTGCCAGCAGCCACCGTAGCGGGAGCGGGGCAGATACG.

This clone was detected many times. From the germline J gene comes the end of the CDR3, since the read stops 3 residues before it. This chain connects TRBV19 to TRBJ2-2; tentatively, D is TRBD1 (6 bases). The CDR3 sequence is 13 residues long. CDR1 is LNHDA and CDR2 is SQIVND in the germline V gene (reference sequence). V lost 6 bases to trimming and J lost 6 bases, with 11 bases between them. CDR3 sequence reads: CASSPQGPGELFF. The sequenced part of the CDR3 DNA is TGTGCCAGTAGCCCCCAGGGGCCCGGGGAG.

This clone was recorded at least ten times. Read sequence stops 3 residues before the CDR3 end, and the germline J gene provides the missing end. This chain links TRBV6-1 with TRBJ1-5; a weak D match, TRBD1 (5 bases). Germline assignment: CDR1 MNHNS and CDR2 SASEGT. The CDR3 is 16 residues long. V was clipped by 2 bases and J by 6 bases, with 17 bases between them. This CDR3 reads CASSEKSGQFAQPQHF. CDR3 DNA, as far as it was read: TGTGCCAGCAGTGAAAAGTCAGGGCAATTTGCTCAGCCC.

This clone has ten or more counts. The read ends 3 residues early relative to the CDR3; the germline J gene fills the gap. The chain has TRBV20-1 and TRBJ2-7, with TRBD2 matching over 9 bases. Unmatched junction bases numbered 7, after V lost 0 bases and J lost 4 bases. CDR3 length: 15 residues. Germline assignment: CDR1 DFQATT and CDR2 SNEGSKA (reference sequence). This CDR3 is CSARDYGGRVYEQYF. The part of the CDR3 DNA that was read is TGCAGTGCTAGAGATTACGGCGGGAGGGTGTACGAG.

This clone was seen many times. The CDR3 end falls 3 residues outside the read, so it is completed with the germline J gene. The chain employs TRBV29-1 and TRBJ2-7; 7 nucleotides line up with TRBD2. The CDR3 sequence is 13 residues long. Germline values: CDR1 SQVTM, CDR2 ANQGSEA. J gave up 5 bases and V 8 bases, and 12 bases lay outside the gene matches. CDR3 loop: CSYSLGLVNEQYF. The sequenced part of the CDR3 DNA is TGCAGCTACTCCCTTGGACTAGTTAACGAG.

In its sample, this clone was seen many times. Coverage ceases 3 residues before the CDR3 finishes, and the germline J gene fills in the end. V usage is TRBV18 and J usage is TRBJ2-3, with D perhaps matching TRBD2 (7 bases). The CDR3 has 15 amino acids. The V gene lost 3 bases and the J gene lost 1 base, with 11 bases spanning the gap. Germline V gene data show CDR1 as KGHSH and CDR2 as LQKENI. CDR3 in amino acids: CASSPGGQRTDTQYF. The CDR3 bases that were read are TGTGCCAGCTCACCCGGGGGGCAACGCACAGATACG.

A few counts support this clone. Read data end 3 residues before the CDR3 end; the end is taken from the germline J gene. The chain links TRBV18 to TRBJ1-5, with 11 bases identical to TRBD1. Germline V CDR1 and CDR2: KGHSH, LQKENI. The V and J ends lost 3 bases and 6 bases, in that order; junction bases with no gene match: 4. This CDR3 is 15 amino acids long. The part of the CDR3 DNA that was read is TGTGCCAGCTCACCCGGGACAGGGGGGAGTCAGCCC. Protein: CASSPGTGGSQP. The full CDR3 protein reads CASSPGTGGSQPQHF.

Many counts were recorded for this clone. The read ends 3 residues shy of where the CDR3 ends; the end is completed using the germline J gene. V is TRBV5-1 and J is TRBJ2-1; 12 nucleotides agree with TRBD2. The CDR3 extends over 18 amino acids. The germline gives CDR1 SGHRS, CDR2 YFSETQ. Trimming took 3 bases from V and 4 from J; bases not matched to a gene: 11. CDR3 DNA (partial): TGCGCCAGCAGCTCCGGGACTAGCGGGTCTTGGGCTTACAATGAG. It codes for CASSSGTSGSWAYNE. The whole CDR3 sequence reads CASSSGTSGSWAYNEQFF. Full variable domain (missing parts from reference TRBV5-1 and TRBJ2-1): KAGVTQTPRYLIKTRGQQVTLSCSPISGHRSVSWYQQTPGQGLQFLFEYFSETQRNKGNFPGRFSGRQFSNSRSEMNVSTLELGDSALYLCASSSGTSGSWAYNEQFFGPGTRLTVL.